Below, 28 T cell receptor beta chains from the same sample are listed, as sequenced in a study of CD8 T cells in ankylosing spondylitis. MiXCR, applied by TCRdb to the 5' RACE reads, yields one record per CDR3 protein. The sample lists 400,000 to 450,000 distinct CDR3 sequences; about 15% were seen once. Their antigens are not known. Findings of the study overall: Characteristic, it appeared, of ankylosing spondylitis blood was a TCR beta motif of eight highly homologous variants.

The sequenced sample was blood, either unsorted or a sorted T cell fraction (not recorded which). The receptors derive from a male donor with ankylosing spondylitis.

This clonotype was observed many times. CDR3 nucleotides: TGCGCCAGCAGTTTCTCGACAGGGGAGGCTAACTATGGCTACACCTTC. It specifies CASSFSTGEANYGYTF. The chain links TRBV5-1 to TRBJ1-2; 8 positions match TRBD1. The J segment lost 0 bases and the V segment lost 5 bases, leaving 9 bases of the junction unmatched. Germline V gene sequence: CDR1 SGHRS, CDR2 YFSETQ. There are 16 residues in the CDR3.

This clonotype was counted a few times. The V call is TRBV14, the J call TRBJ2-7; 10 nucleotides match TRBD2. V lost 0 bases and J lost 3; bases outside the gene matches: 5. Germline V CDR1 and CDR2: SGHDN, FVKESK. The CDR3 is 16 amino acids. CDR3 residues: CASSQDLLAGYYEQYF. The CDR3 DNA reads TGTGCCAGCAGCCAAGATCTACTAGCGGGATACTACGAGCAGTACTTC.

V gene TRBV5-5 combines with J gene TRBJ2-3; TRBD1 matches 7 bases. Germline CDR1 is SGHKS and CDR2 is YYEKEE (reference sequence). The ends lost 2 bases at V and 1 base at J; junction bases unmatched: 7. This CDR3 region has 16 residues. CDR3 nucleotide sequence: TGTGCCAGCAGCTTTGGGACAGCCGGGGGCACAGATACGCAGTATTTT. Residues: CASSFGTAGGTDTQYF.

This clonotype was seen a few times. The rearrangement uses TRBV15 and TRBJ1-5; D uncertain. The CDR3 is made up of 16 amino acids. Germline CDR1 and CDR2: LNHNV and YYDKDF (reference sequence). The V end was cut by 3 bases, the J end by 4 bases, with 16 bases between. The CDR3 nucleotides read TGTGCCACCAGCAGGGACGGACGTAGTAGGAATCAGCCCCAGCATTTT. Translation gives CATSRDGRSRNQPQHF.

The chain couples TRBV20-1 to TRBJ2-3, with TRBD1 matching over 10 bases. The CDR3 has 15 residues. V trimming: 5 bases; J trimming: 1 base; junction bases outside the gene matches: 6. CDR1 and CDR2 from the germline V gene are DFQATT and SNEGSKA (reference sequence). The CDR3 loop reads CSASGQGMGTDTQYF. Here the CDR3 DNA reads TGCAGTGCTTCGGGACAGGGGATGGGCACAGATACGCAGTATTTT.

This rearrangement joins TRBV2 to TRBJ1-1; TRBD1 might be the D (5 bases). This CDR3 has 13 residues. V lost 4 bases and J lost 8, with 14 bases in between. Germline CDR1 is SNHLY and CDR2 is FYNNEI. The CDR3 DNA reads as TGTGCCAGCAGTGGAAGAGGGAGGGGAGAAGCTTTCTTT. It encodes CASSGRGRGEAFF. Combining the CDR3 with reference TRBV2 and TRBJ1-1 gives the whole variable domain EPEVTQTPSHQVTQMGQEVILRCVPISNHLYFYWYRQILGQKVEFLVSFYNNEISEKSEIFDDQFSVERPDGSNFTLKIRSTKLEDSAMYFCASSGRGRGEAFFGQGTRLTVV.

This clonotype has just a few counts. The chain links TRBV25-1 to TRBJ1-1, with a tentative D call TRBD1 (6 bases). CDR3 length: 14 amino acids. V lost 3 bases and J lost 3, with 11 bases in between. CDR1 is MGHDK, CDR2 SYGVNS, per germline. Here the CDR3 DNA reads TGTGCCAGCAGTGACTACGACAGGTACACTGAAGCTTTCTTT. Its protein product is CASSDYDRYTEAFF.

The rearrangement joins TRBV7-2 to TRBJ1-1; D is perhaps TRBD1 (6 bases). The germline V and J ends were trimmed by 1 base and 1 base, with 10 bases remaining between them. The CDR3 runs to 15 residues. The germline V gene encodes CDR1 SGHTA and CDR2 FQGNSA. The CDR3 bases are TGTGCCAGCAGCTTAGGAGGGGGAGCGAACACTGAAGCTTTCTTT. Translating gives CASSLGGGANTEAFF.

The chain combines TRBV7-3 with TRBJ1-1; 8 positions agree with TRBD1. V lost 2 bases, J lost 3 bases, and 2 bases stayed unmatched. CDR3 length: 14 amino acids. Germline-derived CDR1 and CDR2 are SGHTA and FQGTGA. The CDR3 here is CASSLDRGDTEAFF. The CDR3 DNA is TGTGCCAGCAGCTTAGACAGGGGCGACACTGAAGCTTTCTTT.

Many counts were recorded for this clonotype. The chain carries TRBV20-1 and TRBJ2-7, with 10 bases fitting TRBD2. The germline gives CDR1 DFQATT, CDR2 SNEGSKA (reference sequence). The CDR3 is 13 amino acids. V was pared by 3 bases and J by 7 bases, with 6 bases of the junction left unmatched. As DNA, the CDR3 is TGCAGTGCTAGGCTAGCGGGAGCGAGGGAGCAGTACTTC. Its protein product is CSARLAGAREQYF.

The table lists this clonotype with many counts. The genes are TRBV20-1 and TRBJ2-7; no definite D call. The CDR3 covers 12 residues. V lost 3 bases and J 0 bases, leaving 6 bases between the germline ends. Germline values: CDR1 DFQATT, CDR2 SNEGSKA (reference sequence). CDR3 bases: TGCAGTGCTAGCGGGCCCTCCTACGAGCAGTACTTC. Translating gives CSASGPSYEQYF.

The chain combines TRBV7-2 with TRBJ2-1, with 10 bases lining up with TRBD2. Germline CDR1 is SGHTA and CDR2 is FQGNSA. This CDR3 is built from 13 residues. Germline trimming cut 6 bases from V and 9 bases from J; bases unmatched to any gene: 5. CDR3 region: CASRLAGTPEQFF. CDR3 nucleotides: TGTGCCAGCAGACTAGCGGGGACCCCTGAGCAGTTCTTC.

The V and J genes are TRBV20-1 and TRBJ2-3; 8 bases agree with TRBD1. The CDR3 has 12 amino acids. Trimming took 8 bases from V and 3 from J; bases not matched to a gene: 4. Germline values: CDR1 DFQATT, CDR2 SNEGSKA (reference sequence). The CDR3 protein is CSRTGKTDTQYF. The CDR3 DNA is TGCAGTAGGACAGGGAAAACAGATACGCAGTATTTT.

This chain joins TRBV5-1 and TRBJ1-2; 12 nucleotides line up with TRBD1. Losses at the gene ends were 4 bases for V and 7 bases for J; bases not matched to a gene: 5. This CDR3 is built from 14 residues. Germline values: CDR1 SGHRS, CDR2 YFSETQ. The CDR3 spells CASSQGQGAPGYTF. The CDR3 DNA is TGCGCCAGCAGCCAGGGACAGGGGGCTCCTGGCTACACCTTC.

The genes are TRBV2 and TRBJ2-5; possibly TRBD2 for D (6 bases). V lost 5 bases, J lost 0 bases, and 13 bases lay in between. CDR1 SNHLY and CDR2 FYNNEI come from the germline V gene. This CDR3 is built from 15 residues. The CDR3 region has the DNA TGTGCCAGCAGTACAGCCCGGGGGAACCAAGAGACCCAGTACTTC. It specifies CASSTARGNQETQYF.

The CDR3 here is CASSKWTGEGNQPQHF. The CDR3 DNA is TGTGCCAGCAGCAAATGGACAGGGGAAGGCAATCAGCCCCAGCATTTT. This rearrangement joins TRBV6-1 to TRBJ1-5; 9 nucleotides match TRBD1. Germline V gene lookup returns CDR1 MNHNS and CDR2 SASEGT. J lost 2 bases, V lost 6 bases, and 8 bases had no gene match. CDR3 length: 16 residues.

J is TRBJ2-1 and V is TRBV24-1, with 9 positions matching TRBD1. Per the germline V gene, CDR1 is KGHDR and CDR2 is SFDVKD. V trimming: 2 bases; J trimming: 6 bases; junction bases outside the gene matches: 4. The CDR3 runs to 15 residues. CDR3 region: CATSDYPGQGNEQFF. In nucleotides, the CDR3 is TGTGCCACCAGTGATTACCCGGGACAGGGCAATGAGCAGTTCTTC.

V is TRBV5-8 and J is TRBJ2-6; TRBD1 might be the D (6 bases). The CDR3 is made up of 17 amino acids. Germline CDR1 and CDR2: SGHTS and YDEGEE. Trimming took off 4 bases at V and 3 bases at J, with 17 bases between the two ends. The CDR3 bases are TGTGCCAGCAGCCCTGAACTGGGGGCGCTTGGGGCCAACGTCCTGACTTTC. Protein: CASSPELGALGANVLTF. Full variable domain (missing parts from reference TRBV5-8 and TRBJ2-6): EAGVTQSPTHLIKTRGQQATLRCSPISGHTSVYWYQQALGLGLQFLLWYDEGEERNRGNFPPRFSGRQFPNYSSELNVNALELEDSALYLCASSPELGALGANVLTFGAGSRLTVL.

This clonotype was observed a handful of times. The chain has TRBV5-1 and TRBJ1-2; tentative D call: TRBD1 (5 bases). Germline CDR1 SGHRS, CDR2 YFSETQ. The CDR3 runs 15 residues. The V gene lost 0 bases and the J gene lost 0 bases, with 9 bases spanning the gap. CDR3 protein: CASSLGGTPNYGYTF. CDR3 sequence (DNA): TGCGCCAGCAGCTTGGGAGGGACCCCTAACTATGGCTACACCTTC. The full variable domain, in which reference TRBV5-1 and TRBJ1-2 provide the parts outside the CDR3, is KAGVTQTPRYLIKTRGQQVTLSCSPISGHRSVSWYQQTPGQGLQFLFEYFSETQRNKGNFPGRFSGRQFSNSRSEMNVSTLELGDSALYLCASSLGGTPNYGYTFGSGTRLTVV.

The rearrangement joins TRBV20-1 to TRBJ1-1, with D maybe TRBD1 (5 bases). Looked up from germline, CDR1 is DFQATT and CDR2 is SNEGSKA (reference sequence). Trimming took 0 bases from V and 5 from J, leaving 19 bases between them. This CDR3 is 16 amino acids long. The CDR3 coding sequence is TGCAGTGCTAGAGATCCCAGGGAGGTAGGGAGGACTGAAGCTTTCTTT. It translates to CSARDPREVGRTEAFF.

The rearrangement links TRBV20-1 to TRBJ1-1; D perhaps matches TRBD1 (5 bases). V was shortened by 5 bases and J by 1 base, with 11 bases between the two germline ends. Germline V lookup: CDR1 DFQATT, CDR2 SNEGSKA (reference sequence). This CDR3 spans 13 amino acids. CDR3 region: CSAAGTANTEAFF. The CDR3 bases are TGCAGTGCTGCAGGGACCGCGAACACTGAAGCTTTCTTT.

This clonotype has at least ten counts. The rearrangement uses TRBV20-1 and TRBJ2-7; tentatively, D is TRBD1 (5 bases). V was clipped by 6 bases and J by 5 bases, with 23 bases between them. CDR3 length: 15 amino acids. Germline lookup yields CDR1 DFQATT and CDR2 SNEGSKA (reference sequence). The CDR3 spells CSAPKQRTPGNEQYF. For the CDR3, the DNA is TGCAGTGCCCCCAAGCAACGGACGCCAGGGAACGAGCAGTACTTC.

The chain carries TRBV10-2 and TRBJ1-5; tentatively, D is TRBD1 (6 bases). The CDR3 totals 13 residues. Trimming left V 6 bases short and J 5 bases short, with 11 bases between. CDR1 is WSHSY and CDR2 is SAAADI in the germline V gene. This CDR3 reads CASRLQGDQPQHF. CDR3 nucleotides: TGCGCCAGCAGACTACAGGGAGATCAGCCCCAGCATTTT.

This chain links TRBV7-9 with TRBJ1-2; D ambiguous. Germline assignment: CDR1 SEHNR and CDR2 FQNEAQ (reference sequence). The CDR3 runs 13 residues. V was shortened by 1 base and J by 3 bases, with 6 bases between the two germline ends. CDR3 DNA sequence: TGTGCCAGCAGCTTAGATCCCCACTATGGCTACACCTTC. It codes for CASSLDPHYGYTF.

The CDR3 DNA reads as TGTGCCACCCGCGCGGGAGGGAGCTACAATGAGCAGTTCTTC. It translates to CATRAGGSYNEQFF. The chain combines TRBV10-3 with TRBJ2-1, with 9 nucleotides matching TRBD2. From germline, CDR1 is ENHRY and CDR2 SYGVKD. The CDR3 covers 14 residues. V gave up 10 bases and J gave up 3 bases; unmatched junction bases: 7.

This clonotype was found a few times. The rearrangement links TRBV20-1 to TRBJ2-7, with 10 bases fitting TRBD2. J was trimmed by 3 bases and V by 0 bases; bases with no gene match: 5. CDR1 and CDR2 from the germline V gene are DFQATT and SNEGSKA (reference sequence). CDR3 size: 15 residues. The CDR3 DNA is TGCAGTGCTAGAGATTCGGCTAGCGGGAGCTACGAGCAGTACTTC. Residues: CSARDSASGSYEQYF.

The chain carries TRBV11-2 and TRBJ2-3; TRBD2 is a possible D gene (5 bases). Germline V lookup: CDR1 SGHAT, CDR2 FQNNGV. CDR3 size: 18 residues. Deletions cut 8 bases from V and 0 bases from J, with 24 bases between. CDR3 region: CASRPGSGLYSSTDTQYF. In DNA form, the CDR3 reads TGTGCCAGCCGCCCGGGCAGCGGATTATATTCTAGCACAGATACGCAGTATTTT.

This clonotype was found a few times. The chain is built from TRBV2 and TRBJ2-5; TRBD1 agrees at 8 bases. Germline CDR1 and CDR2: SNHLY and FYNNEI. The CDR3 has 15 residues. V trimming: 6 bases; J trimming: 5 bases; junction bases outside the gene matches: 11. Here the CDR3 reads CASRGQGAQVETQYF. The CDR3 DNA is TGTGCCAGCAGGGGCCAGGGGGCACAGGTGGAGACCCAGTACTTC.